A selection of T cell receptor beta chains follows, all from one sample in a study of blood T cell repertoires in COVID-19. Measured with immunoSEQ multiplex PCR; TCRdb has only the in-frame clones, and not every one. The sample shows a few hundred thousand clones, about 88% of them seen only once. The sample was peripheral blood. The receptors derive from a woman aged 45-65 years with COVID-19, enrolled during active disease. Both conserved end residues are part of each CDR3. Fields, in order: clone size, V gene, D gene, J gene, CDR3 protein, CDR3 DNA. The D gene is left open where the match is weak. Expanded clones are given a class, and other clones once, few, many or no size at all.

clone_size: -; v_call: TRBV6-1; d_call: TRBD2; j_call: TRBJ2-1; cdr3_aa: CASSEVLAGGNNEQFF; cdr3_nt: TGTGCCAGCAGTGAAGTACTAGCGGGGGGTAACAATGAGCAGTTCTTC
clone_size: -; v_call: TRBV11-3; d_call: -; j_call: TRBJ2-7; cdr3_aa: CASSLRGGSTYEQYF; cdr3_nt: TGTGCCAGCAGCCTCCGTGGGGGGTCTACCTACGAGCAGTACTTC
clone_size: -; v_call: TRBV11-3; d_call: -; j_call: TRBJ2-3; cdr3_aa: CASSLEVRRASTDTQYF; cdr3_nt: TGTGCCAGCAGCTTAGAGGTCCGGAGGGCTAGCACAGATACGCAGTATTTT
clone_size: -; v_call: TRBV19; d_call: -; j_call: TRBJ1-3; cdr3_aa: CASRKGFTSGNTIYF; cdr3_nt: TGTGCCAGTCGGAAGGGGTTTACCTCTGGAAACACCATATATTTT
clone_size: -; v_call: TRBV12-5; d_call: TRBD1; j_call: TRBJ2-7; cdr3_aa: CASGLALGTGGSYEQYF; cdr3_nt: TGTGCTAGTGGTTTGGCCCTAGGGACAGGGGGCTCCTACGAGCAGTACTTC
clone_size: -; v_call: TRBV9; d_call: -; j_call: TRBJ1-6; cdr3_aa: CASSPQGQSSYNSPLHF; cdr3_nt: TGTGCCAGCAGCCCCCAGGGGCAAAGCTCCTATAATTCACCCCTCCACTTT
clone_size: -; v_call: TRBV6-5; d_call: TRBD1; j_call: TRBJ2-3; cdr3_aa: CASSRTGPDTQYF; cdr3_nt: TGTGCCAGCAGTCGGACAGGCCCAGATACGCAGTATTTT
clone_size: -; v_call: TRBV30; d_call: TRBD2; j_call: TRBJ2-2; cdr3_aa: CAWSVLGLAGLRGNTGELFF; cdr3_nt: TGTGCCTGGAGTGTACTCGGACTAGCGGGGCTACGGGGAAACACCGGGGAGCTGTTTTTT
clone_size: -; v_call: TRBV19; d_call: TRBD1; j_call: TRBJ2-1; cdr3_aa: CASRAGGLSSYNEQFF; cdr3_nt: TGTGCCAGTAGGGCAGGGGGCTTGAGCTCCTACAATGAGCAGTTCTTC
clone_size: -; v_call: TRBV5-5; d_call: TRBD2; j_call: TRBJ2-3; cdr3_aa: CASSSLAGGRTDTQYF; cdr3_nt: TGTGCCAGCAGCTCGCTAGCGGGGGGCCGTACAGATACGCAGTATTTT
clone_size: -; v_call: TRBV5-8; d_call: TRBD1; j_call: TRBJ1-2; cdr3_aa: CASSLRQGAPYGYTF; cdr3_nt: TGTGCCAGCAGCTTGCGGCAGGGGGCCCCCTATGGCTACACCTTC
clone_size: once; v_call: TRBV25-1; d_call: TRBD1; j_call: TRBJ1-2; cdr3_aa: CASSEGSGGAYGYTF; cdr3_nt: TGTGCCAGCAGTGAGGGCTCAGGGGGCGCCTATGGCTACACCTTC
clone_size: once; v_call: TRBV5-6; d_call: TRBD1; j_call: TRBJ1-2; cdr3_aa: CASSLGQGAVGYTF; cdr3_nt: TGTGCCAGCAGCCTAGGACAGGGGGCGGTTGGCTACACCTTC
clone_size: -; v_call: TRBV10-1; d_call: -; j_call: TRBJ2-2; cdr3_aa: CASSLSHTGELFF; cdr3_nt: TGCGCCAGCAGTCTAAGCCACACCGGGGAGCTGTTTTTT
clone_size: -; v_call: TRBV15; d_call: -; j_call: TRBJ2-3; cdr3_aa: CATSRDRPASTDTQYF; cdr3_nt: TGTGCCACCAGCAGAGACAGGCCAGCCAGCACAGATACGCAGTATTTT
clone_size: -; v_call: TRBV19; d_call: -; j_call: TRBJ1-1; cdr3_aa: CASSIDQNTEAFF; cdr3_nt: TGTGCCAGTAGTATAGACCAGAACACTGAAGCTTTCTTT
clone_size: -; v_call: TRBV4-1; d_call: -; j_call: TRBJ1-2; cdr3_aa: CASSQPSTGNYGYTF; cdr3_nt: TGCGCCAGCAGCCAACCATCGACGGGGAACTATGGCTACACCTTC
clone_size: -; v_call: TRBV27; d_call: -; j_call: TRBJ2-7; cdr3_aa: CASSFGQRNIYEQYF; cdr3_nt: TGTGCCAGCAGTTTTGGACAGCGCAACATATACGAGCAGTACTTC
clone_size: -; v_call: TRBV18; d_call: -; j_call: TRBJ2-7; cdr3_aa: CASSPAQVGSYEQYF; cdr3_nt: TGTGCCAGCTCACCAGCCCAGGTGGGCTCCTACGAGCAGTACTTC
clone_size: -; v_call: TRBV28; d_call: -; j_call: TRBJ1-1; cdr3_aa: CASCNRERNTEAFF; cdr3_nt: TGTGCCAGCTGTAACAGGGAGAGGAACACTGAAGCTTTCTTT
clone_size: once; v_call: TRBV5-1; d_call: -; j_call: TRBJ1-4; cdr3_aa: CASSSGGEVGNEKLFF; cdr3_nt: TGCGCCAGCAGCTCAGGAGGGGAAGTTGGTAATGAAAAACTGTTTTTT
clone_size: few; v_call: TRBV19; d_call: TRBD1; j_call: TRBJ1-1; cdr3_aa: CASSMGQWKNTEAFF; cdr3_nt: TGTGCCAGTAGTATGGGACAGTGGAAGAACACTGAAGCTTTCTTT
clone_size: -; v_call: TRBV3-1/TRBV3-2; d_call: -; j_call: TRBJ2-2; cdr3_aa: CASSQVGHHAGGELFF; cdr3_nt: TGTGCCAGCAGCCAAGTCGGGCATCACGCGGGGGGGGAGCTGTTTTTT
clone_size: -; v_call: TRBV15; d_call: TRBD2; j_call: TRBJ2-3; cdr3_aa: CATSQAGARTDTQYF; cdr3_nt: TGTGCCACCAGCCAAGCGGGGGCCCGCACAGATACGCAGTATTTT
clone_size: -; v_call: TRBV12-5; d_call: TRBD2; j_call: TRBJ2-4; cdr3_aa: CASARGLAGFLAKNIQYF; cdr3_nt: TGTGCTAGTGCCAGGGGACTAGCGGGGTTTCTAGCCAAAAACATTCAGTACTTC
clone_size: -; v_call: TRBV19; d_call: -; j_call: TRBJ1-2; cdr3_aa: CASSIDRNYGYTF; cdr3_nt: TGTGCCAGTAGTATCGACAGGAACTATGGCTACACCTTC
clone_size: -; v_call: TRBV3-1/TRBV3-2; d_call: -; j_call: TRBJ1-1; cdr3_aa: CASSAADSLKAFF; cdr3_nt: TGTGCCAGCAGCGCCGCCGACAGCCTAAAGGCTTTCTTT
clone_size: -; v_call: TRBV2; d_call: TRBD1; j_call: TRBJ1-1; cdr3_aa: CASSTGTDMNTEAFF; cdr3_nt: TGTGCCAGCAGTACCGGGACAGACATGAACACTGAAGCTTTCTTT
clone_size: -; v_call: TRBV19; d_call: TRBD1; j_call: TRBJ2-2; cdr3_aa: CASSPGTGPGELFF; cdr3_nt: TGTGCCAGTAGTCCCGGGACAGGGCCCGGGGAGCTGTTTTTT
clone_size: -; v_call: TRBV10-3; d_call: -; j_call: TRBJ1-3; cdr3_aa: CAYATESGNTIYF; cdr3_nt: TGTGCCTATGCGACAGAGTCTGGAAACACCATATATTTT
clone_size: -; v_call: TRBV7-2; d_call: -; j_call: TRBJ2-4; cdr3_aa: CASSLGGTKNIQYF; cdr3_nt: TGTGCCAGCAGCTTAGGCGGGACCAAAAACATTCAGTACTTC
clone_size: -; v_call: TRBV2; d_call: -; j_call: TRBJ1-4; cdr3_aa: CASEGIGNEKLFF; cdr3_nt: TGTGCCAGCGAGGGCATTGGCAATGAAAAACTGTTTTTT
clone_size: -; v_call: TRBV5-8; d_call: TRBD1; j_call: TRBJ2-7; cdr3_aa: CASSLEGGQGRYEQYF; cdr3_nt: TGTGCCAGCAGCTTGGAGGGGGGACAGGGGAGATACGAGCAGTACTTC
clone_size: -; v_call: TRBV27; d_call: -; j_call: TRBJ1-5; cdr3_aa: CASSLSGSPNQPQHF; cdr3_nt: TGTGCCAGCAGTTTATCGGGGAGCCCCAATCAGCCCCAGCATTTT
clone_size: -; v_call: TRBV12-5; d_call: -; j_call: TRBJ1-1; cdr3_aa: CASGFFSRVWTEAFF; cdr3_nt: TGTGCTAGTGGTTTTTTTTCGAGGGTTTGGACTGAAGCTTTCTTT
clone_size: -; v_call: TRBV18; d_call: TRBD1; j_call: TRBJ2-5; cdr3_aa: CASSPNRGSGETQYF; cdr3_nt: TGTGCCAGCTCACCAAACAGGGGATCGGGAGAGACCCAGTACTTC
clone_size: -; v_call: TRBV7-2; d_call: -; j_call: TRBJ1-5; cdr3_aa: CASSPRRTADQPQHF; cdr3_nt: TGTGCCAGCAGCCCCCGCAGGACAGCTGATCAGCCCCAGCATTTT
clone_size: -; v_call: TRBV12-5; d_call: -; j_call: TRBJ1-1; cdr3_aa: CASALLGGTEAFF; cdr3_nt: TGTGCTAGTGCCCTCCTGGGGGGCACTGAAGCTTTCTTT
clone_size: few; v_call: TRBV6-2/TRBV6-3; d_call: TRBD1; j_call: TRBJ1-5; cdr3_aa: CASSYPTGGGQPQHF; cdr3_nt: TGTGCCAGCAGTTACCCGACAGGGGGAGGTCAGCCCCAGCATTTT
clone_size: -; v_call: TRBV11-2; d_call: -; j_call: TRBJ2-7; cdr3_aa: CASSPQAGAYEQYF; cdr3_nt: TGTGCCAGCAGCCCCCAGGCGGGGGCTTACGAGCAGTACTTC
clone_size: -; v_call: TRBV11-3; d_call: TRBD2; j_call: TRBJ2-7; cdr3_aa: CASSLASGVREQYF; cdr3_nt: TGTGCCAGCAGCTTGGCTAGCGGGGTACGAGAGCAGTACTTC
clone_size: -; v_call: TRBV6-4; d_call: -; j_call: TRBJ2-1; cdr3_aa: CASSPGSSYNEQFF; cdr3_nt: TGTGCCAGCAGTCCAGGTAGCTCCTACAATGAGCAGTTCTTC
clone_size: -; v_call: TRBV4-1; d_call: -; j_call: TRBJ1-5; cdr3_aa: CASSQVWRVNNQPQHF; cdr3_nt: TGCGCCAGCAGCCAAGTCTGGAGGGTTAACAATCAGCCCCAGCATTTT
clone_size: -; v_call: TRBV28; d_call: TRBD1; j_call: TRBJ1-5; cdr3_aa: CASSFGRGRSNQPQHF; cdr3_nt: TGTGCCAGCAGTTTTGGCAGGGGGCGGAGCAATCAGCCCCAGCATTTT
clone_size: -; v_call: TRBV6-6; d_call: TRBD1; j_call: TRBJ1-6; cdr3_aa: CASSRRTGLSYNSPLHF; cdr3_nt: TGTGCCAGCAGTCGACGGACAGGGCTCTCCTATAATTCACCCCTCCACTTT
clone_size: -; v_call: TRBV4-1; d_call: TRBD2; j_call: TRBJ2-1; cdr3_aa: CASSQLAGGVGEQFF; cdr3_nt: TGCGCCAGCAGCCAACTAGCGGGGGGAGTAGGTGAGCAGTTCTTC
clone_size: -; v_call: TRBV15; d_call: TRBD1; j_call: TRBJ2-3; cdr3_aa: CATSTGTASTDTQYF; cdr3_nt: TGTGCCACCAGCACCGGGACAGCTAGCACAGATACGCAGTATTTT
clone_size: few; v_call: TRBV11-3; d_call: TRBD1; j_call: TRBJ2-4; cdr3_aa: CASSWGQINIQYF; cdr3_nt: TGTGCCAGCAGCTGGGGACAGATTAACATTCAGTACTTC
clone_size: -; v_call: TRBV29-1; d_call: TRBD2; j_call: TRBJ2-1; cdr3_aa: CSVVLAGGPSYNEQFF; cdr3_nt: TGCAGCGTGGTACTAGCGGGGGGGCCCAGTTACAATGAGCAGTTCTTC
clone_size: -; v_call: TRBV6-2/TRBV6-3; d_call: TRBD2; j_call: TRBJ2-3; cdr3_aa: CASSYSRAGGSSTDTQYF; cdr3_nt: TGTGCCAGCAGTTACTCGAGGGCGGGGGGATCTAGCACAGATACGCAGTATTTT
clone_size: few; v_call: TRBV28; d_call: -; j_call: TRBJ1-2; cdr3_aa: CASSPPWRVGPYGYTF; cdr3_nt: TGTGCCAGCAGCCCGCCCTGGAGGGTAGGGCCCTATGGCTACACCTTC
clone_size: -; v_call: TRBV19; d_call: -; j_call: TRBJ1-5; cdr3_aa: CASSIGRGGRKNQPQHF; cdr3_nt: TGTGCCAGTAGTATAGGGCGAGGAGGGCGGAAGAATCAGCCCCAGCATTTT
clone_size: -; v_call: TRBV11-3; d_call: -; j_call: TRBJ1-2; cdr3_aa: CASSLDEDYGYTF; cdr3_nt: TGTGCCAGCAGCTTGGATGAGGATTATGGCTACACCTTC
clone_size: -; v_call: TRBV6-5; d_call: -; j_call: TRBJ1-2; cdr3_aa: CASSYSGGYGYTF; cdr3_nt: TGTGCCAGCAGTTACTCGGGGGGATACGGCTACACCTTC
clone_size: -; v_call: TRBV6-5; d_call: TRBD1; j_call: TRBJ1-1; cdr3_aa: CASRPTGGQRAEAFF; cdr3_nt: TGTGCCAGCAGGCCGACAGGGGGTCAAAGGGCTGAAGCTTTCTTT